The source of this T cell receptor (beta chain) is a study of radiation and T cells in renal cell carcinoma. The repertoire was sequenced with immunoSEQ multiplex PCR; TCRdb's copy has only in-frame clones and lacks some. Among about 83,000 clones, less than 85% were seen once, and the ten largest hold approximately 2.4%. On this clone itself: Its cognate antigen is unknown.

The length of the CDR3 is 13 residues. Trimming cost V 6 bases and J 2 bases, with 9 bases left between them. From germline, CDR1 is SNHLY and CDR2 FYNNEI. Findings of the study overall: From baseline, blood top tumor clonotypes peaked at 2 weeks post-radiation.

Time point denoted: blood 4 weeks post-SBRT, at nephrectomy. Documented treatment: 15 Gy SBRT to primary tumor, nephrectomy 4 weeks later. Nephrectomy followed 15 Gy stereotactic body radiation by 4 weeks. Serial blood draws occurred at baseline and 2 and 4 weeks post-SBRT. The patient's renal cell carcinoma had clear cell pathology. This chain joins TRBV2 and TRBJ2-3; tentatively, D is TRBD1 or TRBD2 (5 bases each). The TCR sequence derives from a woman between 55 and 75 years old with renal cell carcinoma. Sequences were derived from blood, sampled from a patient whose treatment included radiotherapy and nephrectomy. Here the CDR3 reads CASSRDLTDTQYF. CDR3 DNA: TGTGCCAGCAGCCGGGACCTCACAGATACGCAGTATTTT.